The entry below describes one TCR beta chain. Its target is not known. Version v3.0 of the immunoSEQ assay ran at survey level. Using immunoSEQ multiplex PCR, the repertoire was profiled, and TCRdb retains in-frame clones only, with some absent. This sample has around 29,000 clones, with roughly 95% found just once. This entry belongs to a study of long-term antiretroviral therapy in people with HIV. CDR1 and CDR2 from the germline V gene are GTSNPN and SVGIG (reference sequence). The CDR3 is 11 residues long. With 3 bases removed from V and 2 bases from J, the gap between germline ends came to 3 bases. In the United States, treatment was given to all participants with HIV. DNA was extracted from around 0.96-9.9 million thawed cryopreserved PBMC. The study, taken as a whole, reports: Clones that expanded before ART (that is, prior to treatment) dominated the repertoire at all time points. Repertoires looked antigen-experienced, with only a slight naive shift after ART.

The V gene is TRBV30, the J gene TRBJ2-3; no reliable D call. This TCR was recovered from a man in his thirties or forties with HIV. The specimen comprised unsorted PBMCs, sampled 6 to 6.5 years after starting antiretroviral therapy. DNA of the CDR3: TGTGCCTGGAGCCCCACAGATACGCAGTATTTT. Protein sequence: CAWSPTDTQYF.